The 10 T cell receptor beta chains reported below all come from one sample, sequenced in a study of blood T cell repertoires in COVID-19. Assay used: immunoSEQ multiplex PCR; TCRdb lists only in-frame clones, some missing. The profile shows 50,000 to 70,000 clones, 75% to 95% of them singletons. Sequenced sample: peripheral blood. The receptor set was obtained from a man aged 55 to 69 with acute or convalescent COVID-19.

The chain carries TRBV6-5 and TRBJ1-5; the D is unclear. The germline gives CDR1 MNHEY, CDR2 SVGAGI. Trimming shortened V by 6 bases and J by 0 bases, and 12 bases separated the two germline ends. The CDR3 consists of 15 residues. The DNA for the CDR3 is TGTGCCAGCAGGGGAGGTGCCTATAGCAATCAGCCCCAGCATTTT. Translating it yields CASRGGAYSNQPQHF.

The rearrangement links TRBV19 to TRBJ2-3; TRBD1 might be the D (6 bases). The CDR3 is 15 residues long. From germline, CDR1 is LNHDA and CDR2 SQIVND (reference sequence). Trimming stripped 5 bases from V and 2 bases from J, with 14 bases between. CDR3: CASSPRQGHTDTQYF. The CDR3 nucleotides are TGTGCCAGTAGTCCTAGGCAGGGGCACACAGATACGCAGTATTTT.

V and J are TRBV6-5 and TRBJ1-1; D perhaps matches TRBD1 (6 bases). Germline CDR1 MNHEY, CDR2 SVGAGI. The CDR3 sequence is 16 residues long. The V end was cut by 4 bases, the J end by 1 base, with 16 bases between. The CDR3 nucleotides read TGTGCCAGCAGTTCCCGCAGGGGCCCTACGAACACTGAAGCTTTCTTT. Translation: CASSSRRGPTNTEAFF.

The genes are TRBV4-3 and TRBJ1-4; tentative D call: TRBD1 (5 bases). There are 18 residues in the CDR3. The germline V gene has CDR1 LGHNA and CDR2 YSLEER. Deletions cut 3 bases from V and 3 bases from J, with 20 bases between. Here the CDR3 reads CASSQVSSLAGPNEKLFF. The CDR3 DNA reads as TGCGCCAGCAGCCAGGTTTCCTCCCTGGCGGGGCCTAATGAAAAACTGTTTTTT.

The count of this clone is one. V is TRBV10-3 and J is TRBJ2-3; maybe TRBD2 (7 bases). The CDR3 runs 15 residues. Germline-derived CDR1 and CDR2 are ENHRY and SYGVKD. Deletions cut 6 bases from V and 2 bases from J, with 15 bases between. CDR3 in amino acids: CAISGGGGDTDTQYF. In DNA form, the CDR3 reads TGTGCCATCAGCGGAGGGGGGGGAGACACAGATACGCAGTATTTT.

This clone has only one observation. The chain uses TRBV7-2 and TRBJ1-3; maybe TRBD1 (5 bases). The V end lost 1 base, the J end lost 4 bases, and 17 bases lay between the germline ends. Germline V gene sequence: CDR1 SGHTA, CDR2 FQGNSA. This CDR3 comprises 17 residues. CDR3 loop: CASSLEGARVAGNTIYF. The CDR3 DNA reads TGTGCCAGCAGCTTAGAAGGCGCCAGGGTGGCCGGAAACACCATATATTTT. The full variable domain, completed using reference TRBV7-2 and TRBJ1-3, is GAGVSQSPSNKVTEKGKDVELRCDPISGHTALYWYRQSLGQGLEFLIYFQGNSAPDKSGLPSDRFSAERTGGSVSTLTIQRTQQEDSAVYLCASSLEGARVAGNTIYFGEGSWLTVV.

The chain employs TRBV5-5 and TRBJ2-1; TRBD2 matches at 9 bases. The CDR3 has 15 residues. J lost 6 bases, V lost 4 bases, and 8 bases had no gene match. Germline CDR1 SGHKS, CDR2 YYEKEE (reference sequence). The chain's CDR3 is CASSPGLARGNEQFF. CDR3 sequence (DNA): TGTGCCAGCAGCCCCGGACTAGCGCGGGGCAATGAGCAGTTCTTC.

J is TRBJ2-5 and V is TRBV6-5; TRBD1 matches at 7 bases. Unmatched junction bases numbered 5, after V lost 5 bases and J lost 2 bases. CDR3 length: 14 amino acids. Germline lookup yields CDR1 MNHEY and CDR2 SVGAGI. The CDR3 protein is CASSKNRGQETQYF. The CDR3 DNA sequence: TGTGCCAGCAGTAAGAACAGGGGACAAGAGACCCAGTACTTC.

The chain has TRBV24-1 and TRBJ2-7, with unresolved D. Trimming removed 2 bases at V and 3 bases at J, with 10 bases between. The CDR3 loop spans 14 amino acids. Germline V gives CDR1 KGHDR, CDR2 SFDVKD. This chain's CDR3 is CATSDSPPFYEQYF. The CDR3 nucleotides read TGTGCCACCAGTGATTCTCCCCCCTTCTACGAGCAGTACTTC.

The chain has TRBV7-2 and TRBJ2-7, with a possible D match to TRBD1 (6 bases). Germline V gene lookup returns CDR1 SGHTA and CDR2 FQGNSA. This CDR3 spans 15 amino acids. Deletions cut 1 base from V and 6 bases from J, with 16 bases between. CDR3 sequence (DNA): TGTGCCAGCAGCTTAGGAGGGACAAGCCCGGCCGAGCAGTACTTC. Translation: CASSLGGTSPAEQYF.